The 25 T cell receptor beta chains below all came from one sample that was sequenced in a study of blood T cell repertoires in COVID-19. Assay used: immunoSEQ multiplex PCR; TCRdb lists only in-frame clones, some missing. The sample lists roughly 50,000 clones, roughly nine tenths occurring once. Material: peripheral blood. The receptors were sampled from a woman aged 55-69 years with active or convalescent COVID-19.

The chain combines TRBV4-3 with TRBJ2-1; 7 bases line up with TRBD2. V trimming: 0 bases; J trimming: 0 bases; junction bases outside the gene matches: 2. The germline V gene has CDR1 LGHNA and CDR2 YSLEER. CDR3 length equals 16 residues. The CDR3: CASSQDLAVSYNEQFF. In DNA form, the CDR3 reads TGCGCCAGCAGCCAAGATCTAGCGGTCTCCTACAATGAGCAGTTCTTC.

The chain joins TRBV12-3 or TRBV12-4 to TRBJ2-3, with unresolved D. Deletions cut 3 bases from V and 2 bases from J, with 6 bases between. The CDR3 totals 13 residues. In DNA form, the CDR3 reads TGTGCCAGCAGTTTTACCTACACAGATACGCAGTATTTT. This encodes CASSFTYTDTQYF.

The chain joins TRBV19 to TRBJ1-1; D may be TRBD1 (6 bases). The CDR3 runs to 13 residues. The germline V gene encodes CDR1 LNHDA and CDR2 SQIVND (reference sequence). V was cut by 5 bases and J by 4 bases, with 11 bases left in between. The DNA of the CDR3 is TGTGCCAGTAGTTCAGGGGTTTTCACTGAAGCTTTCTTT. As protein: CASSSGVFTEAFF. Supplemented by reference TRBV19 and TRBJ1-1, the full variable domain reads DGGITQSPKYLFRKEGQNVTLSCEQNLNHDAMYWYRQDPGQGLRLIYYSQIVNDFQKGDIAEGYSVSREKKESFPLTVTSAQKNPTAFYLCASSSGVFTEAFFGQGTRLTVV.

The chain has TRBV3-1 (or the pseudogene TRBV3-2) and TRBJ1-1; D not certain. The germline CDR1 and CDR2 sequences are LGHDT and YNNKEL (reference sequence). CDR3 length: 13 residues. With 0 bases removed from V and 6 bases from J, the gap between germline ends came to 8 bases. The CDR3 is CASSQDTRSEAFF. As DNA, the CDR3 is TGTGCCAGCAGCCAAGACACGAGGTCTGAAGCTTTCTTT.

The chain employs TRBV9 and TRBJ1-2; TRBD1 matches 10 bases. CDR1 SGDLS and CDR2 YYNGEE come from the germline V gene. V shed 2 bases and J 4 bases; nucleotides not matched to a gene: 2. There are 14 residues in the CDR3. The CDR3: CASSVDRGSYGYTF. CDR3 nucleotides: TGTGCCAGCAGCGTGGACAGGGGGAGCTATGGCTACACCTTC.

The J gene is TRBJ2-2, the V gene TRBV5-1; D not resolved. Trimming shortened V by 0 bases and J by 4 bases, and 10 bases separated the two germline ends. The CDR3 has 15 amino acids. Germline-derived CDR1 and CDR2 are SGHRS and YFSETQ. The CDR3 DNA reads TGCGCCAGCAGCTTGGCCGATGCGAGCACCGGGGAGCTGTTTTTT. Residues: CASSLADASTGELFF.

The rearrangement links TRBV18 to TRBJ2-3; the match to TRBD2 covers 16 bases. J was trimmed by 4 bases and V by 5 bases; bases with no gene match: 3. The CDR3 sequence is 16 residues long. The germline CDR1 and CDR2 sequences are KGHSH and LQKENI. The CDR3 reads CASSSGTSGRADTQYF. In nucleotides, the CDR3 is TGTGCCAGCTCATCAGGGACTAGCGGGAGGGCAGATACGCAGTATTTT.

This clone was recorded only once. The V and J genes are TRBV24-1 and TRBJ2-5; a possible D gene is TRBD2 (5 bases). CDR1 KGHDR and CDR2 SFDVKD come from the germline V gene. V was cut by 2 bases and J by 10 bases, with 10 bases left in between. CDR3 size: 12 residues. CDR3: CATSDSRENQYF. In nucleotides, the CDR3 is TGTGCCACCAGTGATTCCCGGGAAAACCAGTACTTC.

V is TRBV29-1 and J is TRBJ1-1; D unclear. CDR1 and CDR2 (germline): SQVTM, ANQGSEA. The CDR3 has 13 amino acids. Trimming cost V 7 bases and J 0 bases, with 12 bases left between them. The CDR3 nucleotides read TGCAGCGCTACTGACTCCTTGAACACTGAAGCTTTCTTT. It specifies CSATDSLNTEAFF.

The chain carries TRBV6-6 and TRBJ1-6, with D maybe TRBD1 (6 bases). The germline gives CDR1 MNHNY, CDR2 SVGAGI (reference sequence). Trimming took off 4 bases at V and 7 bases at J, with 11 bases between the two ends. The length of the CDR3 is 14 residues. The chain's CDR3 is CASSSDGQNSPLHF. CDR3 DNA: TGTGCCAGCAGTTCTGACGGACAGAATTCACCCCTCCACTTT.

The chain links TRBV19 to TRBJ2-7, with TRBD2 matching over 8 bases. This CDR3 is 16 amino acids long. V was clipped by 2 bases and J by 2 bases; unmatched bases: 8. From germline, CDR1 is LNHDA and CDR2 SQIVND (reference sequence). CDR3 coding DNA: TGTGCCAGTAGTATAATGGCTAGCGGGCCTCCCTACGAGCAGTACTTC. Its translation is CASSIMASGPPYEQYF.

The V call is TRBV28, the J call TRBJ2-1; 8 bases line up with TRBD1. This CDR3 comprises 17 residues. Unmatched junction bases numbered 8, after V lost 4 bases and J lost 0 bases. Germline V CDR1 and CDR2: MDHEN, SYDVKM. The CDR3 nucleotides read TGTGCCAGCAGTTCGTGGACAGGGCGAAGCTCCTACAATGAGCAGTTCTTC. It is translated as CASSSWTGRSSYNEQFF. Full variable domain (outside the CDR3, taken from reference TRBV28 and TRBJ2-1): DVKVTQSSRYLVKRTGEKVFLECVQDMDHENMFWYRQDPGLGLRLIYFSYDVKMKEKGDIPEGYSVSREKKERFSLILESASTNQTSMYLCASSSWTGRSSYNEQFFGPGTRLTVL.

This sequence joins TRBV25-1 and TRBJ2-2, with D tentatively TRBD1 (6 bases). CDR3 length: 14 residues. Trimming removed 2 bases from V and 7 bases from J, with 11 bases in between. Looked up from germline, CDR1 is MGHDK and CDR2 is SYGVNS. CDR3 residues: CASSEGTTYGELFF. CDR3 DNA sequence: TGTGCCAGCAGTGAAGGGACAACTTACGGGGAGCTGTTTTTT. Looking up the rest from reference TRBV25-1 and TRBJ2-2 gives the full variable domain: EADIYQTPRYLVIGTGKKITLECSQTMGHDKMYWYQQDPGMELHLIHYSYGVNSTEKGDLSSESTVSRIRTEHFPLTLESARPSHTSQYLCASSEGTTYGELFFGEGSRLTVL.

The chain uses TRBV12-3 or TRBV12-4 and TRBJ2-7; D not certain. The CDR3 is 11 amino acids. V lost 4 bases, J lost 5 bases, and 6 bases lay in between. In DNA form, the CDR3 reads TGTGCCAGCAGTTCATACAACGAGCAGTACTTC. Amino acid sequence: CASSSYNEQYF.

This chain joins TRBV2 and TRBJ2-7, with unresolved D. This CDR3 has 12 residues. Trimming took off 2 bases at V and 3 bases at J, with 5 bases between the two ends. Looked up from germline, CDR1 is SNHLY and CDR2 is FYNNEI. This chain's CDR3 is CASSEQFYEQYF. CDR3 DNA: TGTGCCAGCAGTGAACAGTTCTACGAGCAGTACTTC.

The CDR3 spells CASSNGLAVTDTQYF. The CDR3 DNA follows: TGTGCCAGCAGCAATGGACTAGCGGTGACAGATACGCAGTATTTT. The genes are TRBV6-2 or TRBV6-3 and TRBJ2-3; 10 nucleotides agree with TRBD2. The CDR3 runs 15 residues. J gave up 3 bases and V 6 bases, and 6 bases lay outside the gene matches. The germline gives CDR1 MNHEY, CDR2 SVGEGT.

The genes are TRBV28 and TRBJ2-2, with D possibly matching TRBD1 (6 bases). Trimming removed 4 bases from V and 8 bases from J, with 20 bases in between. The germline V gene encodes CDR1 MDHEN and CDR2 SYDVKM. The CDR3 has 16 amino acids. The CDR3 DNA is TGTGCCAGCAGTTCCCCCCGACAATTAGACAGGGGGGAGCTGTTTTTT. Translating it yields CASSSPRQLDRGELFF. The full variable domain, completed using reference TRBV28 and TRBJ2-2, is DVKVTQSSRYLVKRTGEKVFLECVQDMDHENMFWYRQDPGLGLRLIYFSYDVKMKEKGDIPEGYSVSREKKERFSLILESASTNQTSMYLCASSSPRQLDRGELFFGEGSRLTVL.

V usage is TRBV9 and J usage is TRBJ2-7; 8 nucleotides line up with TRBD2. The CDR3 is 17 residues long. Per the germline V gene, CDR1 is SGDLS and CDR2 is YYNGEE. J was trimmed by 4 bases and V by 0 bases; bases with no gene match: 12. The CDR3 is CASSVGGGSGSTYEQYF. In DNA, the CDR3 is TGTGCCAGCAGCGTAGGGGGAGGAAGCGGGAGTACATACGAGCAGTACTTC.

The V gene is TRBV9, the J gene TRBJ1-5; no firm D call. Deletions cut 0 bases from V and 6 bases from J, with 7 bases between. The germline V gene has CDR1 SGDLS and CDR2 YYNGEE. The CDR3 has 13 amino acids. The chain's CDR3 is CASSVGGIQPQHF. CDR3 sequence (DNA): TGTGCCAGCAGCGTAGGTGGCATTCAGCCCCAGCATTTT. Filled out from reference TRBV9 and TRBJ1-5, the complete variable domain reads DSGVTQTPKHLITATGQRVTLRCSPRSGDLSVYWYQQSLDQGLQFLIQYYNGEERAKGNILERFSAQQFPDLHSELNLSSLELGDSALYFCASSVGGIQPQHFGDGTRLSIL.

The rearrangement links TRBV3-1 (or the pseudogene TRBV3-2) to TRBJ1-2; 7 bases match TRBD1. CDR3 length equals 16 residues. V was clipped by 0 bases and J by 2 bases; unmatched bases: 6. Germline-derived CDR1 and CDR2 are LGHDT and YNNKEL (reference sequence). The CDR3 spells CASSQEFGRGNYGYTF. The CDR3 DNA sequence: TGTGCCAGCAGCCAAGAGTTTGGCAGGGGGAACTATGGCTACACCTTC.

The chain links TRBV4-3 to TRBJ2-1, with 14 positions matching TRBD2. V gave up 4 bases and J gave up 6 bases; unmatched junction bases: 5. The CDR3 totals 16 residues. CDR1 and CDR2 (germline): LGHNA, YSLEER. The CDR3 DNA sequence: TGCGCCAGCAGCCGAGGACTAGCGGGAGGCCGCAATGAGCAGTTCTTC. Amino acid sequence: CASSRGLAGGRNEQFF.

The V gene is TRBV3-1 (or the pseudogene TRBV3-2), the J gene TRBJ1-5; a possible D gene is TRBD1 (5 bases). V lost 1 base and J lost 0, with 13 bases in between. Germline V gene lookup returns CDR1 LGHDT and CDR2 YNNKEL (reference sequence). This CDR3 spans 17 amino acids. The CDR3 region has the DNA TGTGCCAGCAGCCAAGGGGGCAGGCCTTATAGCAATCAGCCCCAGCATTTT. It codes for CASSQGGRPYSNQPQHF.

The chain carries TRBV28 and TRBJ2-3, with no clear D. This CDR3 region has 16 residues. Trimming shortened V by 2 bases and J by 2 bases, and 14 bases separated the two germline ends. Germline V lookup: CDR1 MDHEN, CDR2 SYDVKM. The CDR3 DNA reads TGTGCCAGCAGTTTAGGAGTCCGCATCTTCACAGATACGCAGTATTTT. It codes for CASSLGVRIFTDTQYF. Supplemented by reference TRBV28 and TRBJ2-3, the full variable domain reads DVKVTQSSRYLVKRTGEKVFLECVQDMDHENMFWYRQDPGLGLRLIYFSYDVKMKEKGDIPEGYSVSREKKERFSLILESASTNQTSMYLCASSLGVRIFTDTQYFGPGTRLTVL.

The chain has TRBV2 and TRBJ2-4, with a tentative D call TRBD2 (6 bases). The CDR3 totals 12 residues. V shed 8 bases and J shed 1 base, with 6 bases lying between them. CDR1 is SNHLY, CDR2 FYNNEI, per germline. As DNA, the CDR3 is TGTGCCAGCGGGGGGGCCAAAAACATTCAGTACTTC. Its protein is CASGGAKNIQYF.

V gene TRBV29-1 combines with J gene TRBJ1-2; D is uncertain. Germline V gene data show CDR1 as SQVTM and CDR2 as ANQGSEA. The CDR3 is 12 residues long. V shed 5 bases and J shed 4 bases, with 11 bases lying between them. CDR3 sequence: CSVTGAPYGYTF. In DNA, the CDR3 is TGCAGCGTTACGGGAGCCCCCTATGGCTACACCTTC.